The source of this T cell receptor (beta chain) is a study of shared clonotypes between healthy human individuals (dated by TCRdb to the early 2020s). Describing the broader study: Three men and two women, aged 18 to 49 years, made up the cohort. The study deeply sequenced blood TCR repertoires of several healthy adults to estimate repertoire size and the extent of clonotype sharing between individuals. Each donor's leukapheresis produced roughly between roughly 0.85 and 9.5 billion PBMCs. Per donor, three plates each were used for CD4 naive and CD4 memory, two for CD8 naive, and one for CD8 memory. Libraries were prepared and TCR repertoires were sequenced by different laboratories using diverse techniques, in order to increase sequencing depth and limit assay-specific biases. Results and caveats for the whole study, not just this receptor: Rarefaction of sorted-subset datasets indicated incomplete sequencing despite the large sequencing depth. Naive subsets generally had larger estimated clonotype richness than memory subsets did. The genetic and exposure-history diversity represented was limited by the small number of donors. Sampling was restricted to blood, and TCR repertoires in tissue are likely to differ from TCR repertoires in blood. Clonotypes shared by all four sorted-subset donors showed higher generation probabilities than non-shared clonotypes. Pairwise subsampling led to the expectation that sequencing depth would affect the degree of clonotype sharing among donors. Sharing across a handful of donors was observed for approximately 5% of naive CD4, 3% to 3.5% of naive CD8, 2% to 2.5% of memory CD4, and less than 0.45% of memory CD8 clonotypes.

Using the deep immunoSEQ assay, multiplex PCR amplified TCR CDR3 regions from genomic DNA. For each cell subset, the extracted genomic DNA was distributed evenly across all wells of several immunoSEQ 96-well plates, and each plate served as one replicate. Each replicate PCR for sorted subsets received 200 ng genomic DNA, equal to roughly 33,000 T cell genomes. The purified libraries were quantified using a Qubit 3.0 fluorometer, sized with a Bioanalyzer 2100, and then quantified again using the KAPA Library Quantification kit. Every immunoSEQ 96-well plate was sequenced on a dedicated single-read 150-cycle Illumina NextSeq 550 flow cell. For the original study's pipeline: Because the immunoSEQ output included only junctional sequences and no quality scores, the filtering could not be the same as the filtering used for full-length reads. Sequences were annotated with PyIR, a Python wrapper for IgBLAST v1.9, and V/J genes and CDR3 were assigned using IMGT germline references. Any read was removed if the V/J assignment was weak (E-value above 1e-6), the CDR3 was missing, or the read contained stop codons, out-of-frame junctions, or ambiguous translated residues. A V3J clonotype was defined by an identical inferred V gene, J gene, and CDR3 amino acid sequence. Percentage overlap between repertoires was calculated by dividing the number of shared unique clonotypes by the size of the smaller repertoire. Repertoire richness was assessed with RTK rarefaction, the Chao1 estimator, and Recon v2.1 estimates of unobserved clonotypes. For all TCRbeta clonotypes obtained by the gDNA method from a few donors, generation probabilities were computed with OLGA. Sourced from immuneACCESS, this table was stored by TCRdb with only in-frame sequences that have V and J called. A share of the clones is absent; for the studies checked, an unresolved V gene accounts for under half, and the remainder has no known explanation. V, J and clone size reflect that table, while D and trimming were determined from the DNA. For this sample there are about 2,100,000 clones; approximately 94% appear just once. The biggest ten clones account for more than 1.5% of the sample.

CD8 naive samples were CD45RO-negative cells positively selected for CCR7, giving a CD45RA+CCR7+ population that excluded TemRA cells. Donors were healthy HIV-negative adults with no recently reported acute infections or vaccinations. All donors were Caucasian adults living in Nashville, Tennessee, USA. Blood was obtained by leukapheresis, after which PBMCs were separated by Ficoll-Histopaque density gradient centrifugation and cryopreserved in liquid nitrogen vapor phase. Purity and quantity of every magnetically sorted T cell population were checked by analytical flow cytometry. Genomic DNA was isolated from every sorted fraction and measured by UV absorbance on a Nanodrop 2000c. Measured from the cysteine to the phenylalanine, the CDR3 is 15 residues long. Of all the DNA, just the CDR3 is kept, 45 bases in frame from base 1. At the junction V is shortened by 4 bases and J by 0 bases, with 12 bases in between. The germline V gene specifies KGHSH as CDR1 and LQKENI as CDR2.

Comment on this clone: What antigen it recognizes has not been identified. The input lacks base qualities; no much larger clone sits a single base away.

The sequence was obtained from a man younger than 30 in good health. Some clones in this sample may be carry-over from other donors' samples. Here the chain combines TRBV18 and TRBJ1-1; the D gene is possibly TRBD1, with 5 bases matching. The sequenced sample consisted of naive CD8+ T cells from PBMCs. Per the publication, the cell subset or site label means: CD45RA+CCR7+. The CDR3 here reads CASSQKDKLNTEAFF. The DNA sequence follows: TGTGCCAGCTCACAAAAGGACAAGTTGAACACTGAAGCTTTCTTT.